Listed here are 13 T cell receptor beta chains from one sample, sequenced in a study of immune heterogeneity within non-small cell lung tumors. It was with 32 V and 13 J primers that multiplex PCR amplified TCR beta CDR3. One entry per CDR3 protein, called by TCRdb with MiXCR from the multiplex PCR reads. The top ten clones hold more than 10% of a sample with approximately 3,200 distinct CDR3 sequences, about half of them seen once. Template material for each sample was 550 to 750 ng of bulk tumor genomic DNA. During surgery, each primary tumor gave multiple biopsies spaced as far apart as possible. Enrolled patients presented with newly diagnosed, previously untreated non-small cell lung cancer and underwent curative surgery. Sequenced material: lung tumor tissue. These receptors all come from a man between 60 and 70 years old with non-small cell lung cancer.

This clonotype is medium-sized. This chain uses TRBV2 with TRBJ2-1, with 10 bases that match TRBD2. Germline V lookup: CDR1 SNHLY, CDR2 FYNNEI. The CDR3 sequence is 14 residues long. V trimming: 1 base; J trimming: 12 bases; junction bases outside the gene matches: 6. The CDR3 loop is CASSEVVAGGRQFF. The CDR3 DNA follows: TGTGCCAGCAGTGAAGTGGTAGCGGGAGGCCGGCAGTTCTTC.

Within the sample, this clonotype is medium-sized. V usage is TRBV6-1 and J usage is TRBJ1-4, with a tentative D call TRBD1 (6 bases). Between the trimmed V and J ends, which lost 7 bases and 7 bases, there was a span of 22 bases. CDR3 size: 16 residues. Germline assignment: CDR1 MNHNS and CDR2 SASEGT. CDR3 sequence (DNA): TGTGCCAGCATCCGATGGGGGGGGGGCTCCTTTGAAAAACTGTTTTTT. Its translation: CASIRWGGGSFEKLFF.

V gene TRBV18 combines with J gene TRBJ1-5, with no clear D. This CDR3 contains 12 residues. Germline V gene lookup returns CDR1 KGHSH and CDR2 LQKENI. The germline V and J ends were trimmed by 6 bases and 7 bases, with 10 bases remaining between them. CDR3: CASSERSQPQHF. CDR3 DNA sequence: TGTGCCAGCTCGGAGCGCTCCCAGCCCCAGCATTTT.

Worth noting for this clonotype: Germline is not matched at one junction end, which may reflect a read error. The chain employs TRBV20-1 and TRBJ2-1; no clear D. The length of the CDR3 is 13 residues. Germline V gene lookup returns CDR1 DFQATT and CDR2 SNEGSKA (reference sequence). CDR3 loop: CIAIRSLSNEHFF. CDR3 DNA sequence: TGCATTGCCATCCGATCCCTCAGCAATGAGCACTTCTTC.

This clonotype was counted between two and nine times. This chain connects TRBV6-5 to TRBJ2-7; D remains unclear. Germline V gives CDR1 MNHEY, CDR2 SVGAGI. This CDR3 has 13 residues. The germline V and J ends were trimmed by 3 bases and 0 bases, with 6 bases remaining between them. The chain's CDR3 is CASSYADSYEQYF. CDR3 nucleotide sequence: TGTGCCAGCAGTTATGCGGACTCCTACGAGCAGTACTTC.

The CDR3 DNA reads as TGTGCCACCACCATTGGGGGGGCGGGGTACGAGCAGTACTTC. This translates into CATTIGGAGYEQYF. This sequence joins TRBV24-1 and TRBJ2-7; a possible D gene is TRBD2 (7 bases). Germline CDR1 is KGHDR and CDR2 is SFDVKD. The CDR3 consists of 14 residues. V lost 8 bases and J lost 4, with 17 bases in between.

This clonotype was seen a single time. The chain couples TRBV16 to TRBJ2-7; D is possibly TRBD1 or TRBD2 (5 bases each). V dropped 5 bases and J dropped 4 bases, with 12 bases sitting between them. This CDR3 has 13 residues. Germline V gives CDR1 KGHSY, CDR2 FQNENV. CDR3 DNA sequence: TGTGCCAGCAGCGTCGGGACGGCTTACGAGCAGTACTTC. It encodes CASSVGTAYEQYF. Combining the CDR3 with reference TRBV16 and TRBJ2-7 gives the whole variable domain GEEVAQTPKHLVRGEGQKAKLYCAPIKGHSYVFWYQQVLKNEFKFLISFQNENVFDETGMPKERFSAKCLPNSPCSLEIQATKLEDSAVYFCASSVGTAYEQYFGPGTRLTVT.

The chain has TRBV7-9 and TRBJ2-7; no firm D call. The ends were cut back, 5 bases at V and 3 bases at J, with 20 bases in the middle. This CDR3 region has 16 residues. CDR1 is SEHNR and CDR2 is FQNEAQ in the germline V gene (reference sequence). CDR3 amino acids: CASSRLIGQTLYEQYF. In DNA form, the CDR3 reads TGTGCCAGCAGCCGTTTGATTGGGCAAACGCTCTACGAGCAGTACTTC.

The chain employs TRBV7-2 and TRBJ2-7, with TRBD2 as a possible D gene (7 bases). Germline CDR1 reads SGHTA; CDR2 reads FQGNSA. There are 15 residues in the CDR3. With 2 bases removed from V and 5 bases from J, the gap between germline ends came to 16 bases. The CDR3 bases are TGTGCCAGCAGCTTAAGCGGGACAACTGAGCACGAGCAGTACTTC. Amino acids: CASSLSGTTEHEQYF.

In this sample, this clonotype is large (0.1 to 1%). The V call is TRBV12-3 or TRBV12-4, the J call TRBJ2-1; 15 bases align to TRBD2. This CDR3 has 15 amino acids. V gave up 10 bases and J gave up 7 bases; unmatched junction bases: 8. The CDR3 sequence is CATQSGLAGGNEQFF. CDR3 bases: TGTGCCACTCAATCAGGACTAGCGGGAGGGAATGAGCAGTTCTTC.

This clonotype turned up a few times. The chain carries TRBV6-1 and TRBJ2-5, with D tentatively TRBD2 (5 bases). The V end lost 9 bases, the J end lost 7 bases, and 18 bases lay between the germline ends. CDR3 length equals 13 residues. Germline CDR1 is MNHNS and CDR2 is SASEGT. The CDR3, as DNA: TGTGCCAGTAGCGCACCCAATCGAGGGACCCAGTACTTC. Protein sequence: CASSAPNRGTQYF.

This rearrangement joins TRBV19 to TRBJ1-2; a possible D gene is TRBD1 (5 bases). The CDR3 sequence is 17 residues long. Trimming removed 7 bases from V and 3 bases from J, with 24 bases in between. Germline lookup yields CDR1 LNHDA and CDR2 SQIVND (reference sequence). The CDR3 sequence is CASTAPLGEGKHYGYTF. The CDR3 coding sequence is TGTGCCAGTACCGCCCCCTTAGGAGAGGGGAAGCACTATGGCTACACCTTC.

The rearrangement joins TRBV12-3 or TRBV12-4 to TRBJ2-3; either TRBD1 or TRBD2 may supply D (5 bases each). V was clipped by 5 bases and J by 5 bases, with 14 bases between them. The CDR3 contains 14 residues. DNA for the CDR3: TGTGCCAGCAGTCGGGACCGAGGACGAGATACGCAGTATTTT. Translating gives CASSRDRGRDTQYF.